One and the same sample provided the 13 T cell receptor beta chains below, sequenced in a study of a mutant IDH1 vaccine in newly diagnosed glioma. Time point reported: week 47, end of study. One vaccine dose held 300 ug of mutant IDH1 20-mer peptide and came with topical imiquimod. No antigen is known for these receptors. TCRdb keeps only in-frame clones here, not all; method: immunoSEQ multiplex PCR. Among roughly 34,000 clones listed, 80% to 85% were seen once. The specimen comprised PBMCs, sampled from a glioma patient whose treatment included an IDH1 peptide vaccine. The receptor set was obtained from a man aged 25 to 40 with glioma.

The V call is TRBV6-6, the J call TRBJ1-2, with a tentative D call TRBD1 (6 bases). Trimming removed 4 bases from V and 8 bases from J, with 14 bases in between. This CDR3 contains 13 residues. Germline CDR1 and CDR2: MNHNY and SVGAGI (reference sequence). CDR3 protein: CASSSTMGGGYTF. In DNA form, the CDR3 reads TGTGCCAGCAGTTCCACCATGGGGGGCGGCTACACCTTC.

The rearrangement joins TRBV7-9 to TRBJ2-2, with unresolved D. The V gene lost 9 bases and the J gene lost 1 base, with 9 bases spanning the gap. The CDR3 extends over 13 amino acids. In germline, CDR1 is SEHNR, CDR2 FQNEAQ (reference sequence). The DNA of the CDR3 is TGTGCCAGGGGCCCTAGGAACACCGGGGAGCTGTTTTTT. Translation gives CARGPRNTGELFF.

The chain joins TRBV6-5 to TRBJ2-5; maybe TRBD1 (6 bases). V was pared by 6 bases and J by 4 bases, with 18 bases between. From germline, CDR1 is MNHEY and CDR2 SVGAGI. CDR3 length equals 15 residues. Here the CDR3 DNA reads TGTGCCAGCAGAGGGTCAGGGGCGAGTGGAGAGACCCAGTACTTC. Its protein product is CASRGSGASGETQYF.

The V gene is TRBV9, the J gene TRBJ1-4; D not resolved. V was cut by 4 bases and J by 8 bases, with 21 bases left in between. Per the germline V gene, CDR1 is SGDLS and CDR2 is YYNGEE. The CDR3 loop spans 16 amino acids. In DNA, the CDR3 is TGTGCCAGCAGCCCCTCGGCTGAGAGGGTGCGGGAAAAACTGTTTTTT. Translated: CASSPSAERVREKLFF.

The J gene is TRBJ1-5, the V gene TRBV2; D unclear. CDR3 size: 13 residues. Per the germline V gene, CDR1 is SNHLY and CDR2 is FYNNEI. The V end lost 2 bases, the J end lost 2 bases, and 4 bases lay between the germline ends. As DNA, the CDR3 is TGTGCCAGCAGTGAACTGGGCAATCAGCCCCAGCATTTT. Residues: CASSELGNQPQHF. Using reference TRBV2 and TRBJ1-5 for the parts outside the CDR3, the full variable domain is EPEVTQTPSHQVTQMGQEVILRCVPISNHLYFYWYRQILGQKVEFLVSFYNNEISEKSEIFDDQFSVERPDGSNFTLKIRSTKLEDSAMYFCASSELGNQPQHFGDGTRLSIL.

The chain links TRBV29-1 to TRBJ1-1, with D possibly being TRBD1 (5 bases). Per germline, CDR1 SQVTM and CDR2 ANQGSEA. CDR3 size: 12 residues. The V end was cut by 7 bases, the J end by 3 bases, with 12 bases between. CDR3 coding DNA: TGCAGCGCGAACGCGGGGGACACTGAAGCTTTCTTT. It encodes CSANAGDTEAFF.

The chain links TRBV29-1 to TRBJ2-1, with TRBD2 identical over 8 bases. CDR1 and CDR2 (germline): SQVTM, ANQGSEA. The CDR3 has 16 residues. V dropped 0 bases and J dropped 2; count of bases not matched to a gene: 6. CDR3 sequence: CSVEDSTSETYNEQFF. The CDR3 DNA is TGCAGCGTTGAAGATTCGACTAGCGAGACCTACAATGAGCAGTTCTTC.

This chain connects TRBV19 to TRBJ1-5; D is unclear. The ends were cut back, 2 bases at V and 5 bases at J, with 7 bases in the middle. This CDR3 is built from 13 residues. CDR1 and CDR2 from the germline V gene are LNHDA and SQIVND (reference sequence). CDR3 nucleotide sequence: TGTGCCAGTAGTATACGACGCGATCAGCCCCAGCATTTT. It encodes CASSIRRDQPQHF.

The chain carries TRBV27 and TRBJ1-6, with a tentative D call TRBD1 (6 bases). The V end lost 8 bases, the J end lost 10 bases, and 18 bases lay between the germline ends. Germline values: CDR1 MNHEY, CDR2 SMNVEV (reference sequence). The CDR3 loop spans 14 amino acids. This CDR3 reads CASGKQGLSSPLHF. In nucleotides, the CDR3 is TGTGCCAGCGGAAAACAGGGTTTGAGCTCACCCCTCCACTTT.

This clone occurred once. The chain recombines TRBV2 with TRBJ2-7, with 10 bases matching TRBD1. V was clipped by 5 bases and J by 0 bases; unmatched bases: 4. This CDR3 contains 15 residues. The germline CDR1 and CDR2 sequences are SNHLY and FYNNEI. CDR3 loop: CASSRQGAISYEQYF. CDR3 DNA: TGTGCCAGCAGTAGACAGGGGGCAATCTCCTACGAGCAGTACTTC.

V is TRBV5-6 and J is TRBJ2-7, with TRBD1 matching 8 bases. The CDR3 length is 14 residues. CDR1 and CDR2 (germline): SGHDT, YYEEEE. V shed 2 bases, J shed 4 bases, and the junction held 5 bases outside the gene matches. CDR3 DNA sequence: TGTGCCAGCAGCTTTCAGGGGGCAGGGTACGAGCAGTACTTC. Residues: CASSFQGAGYEQYF.

This clone was observed a few times. The J gene is TRBJ1-1, the V gene TRBV2; the D is unclear. Germline lookup yields CDR1 SNHLY and CDR2 FYNNEI. V shed 8 bases and J shed 3 bases, with 13 bases lying between them. CDR3 length equals 13 residues. The CDR3 DNA is TGTGCCAGCTCAAGGCCAGTGGACACTGAAGCTTTCTTT. Protein sequence: CASSRPVDTEAFF. Together with reference TRBV2 and TRBJ1-1, the CDR3 gives the full variable domain: EPEVTQTPSHQVTQMGQEVILRCVPISNHLYFYWYRQILGQKVEFLVSFYNNEISEKSEIFDDQFSVERPDGSNFTLKIRSTKLEDSAMYFCASSRPVDTEAFFGQGTRLTVV.

The CDR3 sequence is CATSMLGGSGNTIYF. Here the CDR3 DNA reads TGTGCCACCAGCATGCTAGGCGGGTCTGGAAACACCATATATTTT. The gene calls are TRBV15 and TRBJ1-3; D gene ambiguous. V shed 4 bases and J shed 1 base, with 11 bases lying between them. The CDR3 runs 15 residues. The germline V gene has CDR1 LNHNV and CDR2 YYDKDF (reference sequence).